These 20 T cell receptor beta chains came from one sample sequenced in a study of patients and donors after allogeneic stem cell transplantation. TCRdb independently ran MiXCR on the RT-PCR reads; one entry per CDR3 protein. The sample shows roughly 960,000 distinct CDR3 sequences, about a sixth of them seen only once. Material: blood, either unsorted or a sorted T cell fraction (not recorded which). These receptor sequences come from a human donor who was either an allogeneic HSCT recipient or a stem cell or donor lymphocyte infusion donor (not recorded which). It is not recorded whose cells these are; they may come from a transplant donor.

This chain uses TRBV25-1 with TRBJ2-2; TRBD2 aligns across 9 bases. V was clipped by 7 bases and J by 6 bases; unmatched bases: 9. The germline CDR1 and CDR2 sequences are MGHDK and SYGVNS. The length of the CDR3 is 15 residues. DNA of the CDR3: TGTGCCAGCATCCGTTCGGCGGGAGGGCCCGGGGAGCTGTTTTTT. Protein sequence: CASIRSAGGPGELFF.

This rearrangement joins TRBV6-2 or TRBV6-3 to TRBJ2-7; weak D call: TRBD2 (6 bases). CDR3 size: 16 residues. Between the trimmed V and J ends, which lost 8 bases and 0 bases, there was a span of 20 bases. The germline CDR1 and CDR2 sequences are MNHEY and SVGEGT. Written as DNA, the CDR3 is TGTGCCAGCCTGAAGGTGCCGGGAGCGTCCTCCTACGAGCAGTACTTC. Translated, it gives CASLKVPGASSYEQYF.

This clonotype showed up just a few times. The chain couples TRBV20-1 to TRBJ1-1; tentatively, D is TRBD1 (5 bases). V was trimmed by 4 bases and J by 1 base, leaving 16 bases between them. Germline V CDR1 and CDR2: DFQATT, SNEGSKA (reference sequence). CDR3 size: 15 residues. The CDR3 DNA reads as TGCAGTGCTAAGGCGGCGGGGGGGAAGAACACTGAAGCTTTCTTT. Translated: CSAKAAGGKNTEAFF.

V is TRBV5-1 and J is TRBJ1-2; D unresolved. The CDR3 length is 15 residues. Trimming pared 1 base from V and 4 bases from J, leaving 14 bases between. Looked up from germline, CDR1 is SGHRS and CDR2 is YFSETQ. This CDR3 reads CASSLLGDSSYGYTF. For the CDR3, the DNA is TGCGCCAGCAGCTTGCTTGGGGATTCTAGCTATGGCTACACCTTC.

This clonotype was detected a few times. The rearrangement uses TRBV4-2 and TRBJ1-1; a weak D match, TRBD1 (5 bases). V was cut by 5 bases and J by 11 bases, with 24 bases left in between. CDR1 and CDR2 from the germline V gene are LGHNA and YNFKEQ. The CDR3 consists of 15 residues. CDR3 amino acids: CASSEPSVGGREAFF. The DNA of the CDR3 is TGTGCCAGCAGCGAGCCTTCCGTGGGGGGACGAGAGGCTTTCTTT.

Only a few counts were recorded for this clonotype. V and J are TRBV6-5 and TRBJ2-1, with D possibly being TRBD2 (6 bases). Germline V gene data show CDR1 as MNHEY and CDR2 as SVGAGI. CDR3 length: 15 amino acids. The V gene lost 2 bases and the J gene lost 5 bases, with 13 bases spanning the gap. CDR3 protein: CASSYGRGQDNEQFF. The CDR3 nucleotides are TGTGCCAGCAGTTACGGGCGGGGTCAAGACAATGAGCAGTTCTTC.

The DNA for the CDR3 is TGTGCCAGCAGTTACCTCAGGGCGATGGAGACCCAGTACTTC. It encodes CASSYLRAMETQYF. The rearrangement joins TRBV6-5 to TRBJ2-5; D is possibly TRBD1 (5 bases). Germline V lookup: CDR1 MNHEY, CDR2 SVGAGI. This CDR3 comprises 14 residues. V gave up 2 bases and J gave up 5 bases, with 12 bases separating them.

The chain combines TRBV6-2 or TRBV6-3 with TRBJ2-3; D ambiguous. This CDR3 region has 14 residues. CDR1 MNHEY and CDR2 SVGEGT come from the germline V gene. Trimming stripped 8 bases from V and 1 base from J, with 13 bases between. The CDR3 sequence: CASSFLDRTDTQYF. CDR3 DNA sequence: TGTGCCAGCTCATTCTTGGACCGCACAGATACGCAGTATTTT.

The genes are TRBV4-2 and TRBJ2-3; D unresolved. Germline CDR1 LGHNA, CDR2 YNFKEQ. CDR3 size: 15 residues. Trimming took off 0 bases at V and 1 base at J, with 8 bases between the two ends. The CDR3 protein is CASSQEWDGTDTQYF. In DNA form, the CDR3 reads TGTGCCAGCAGCCAAGAATGGGATGGCACAGATACGCAGTATTTT.

The chain recombines TRBV20-1 with TRBJ1-1; D might be TRBD1 (5 bases). The germline gives CDR1 DFQATT, CDR2 SNEGSKA (reference sequence). Trimming removed 1 base from V and 1 base from J, with 10 bases in between. The CDR3 sequence is 14 residues long. The CDR3 DNA follows: TGCAGTGCTAGAGGAGGGGCAGCGAACACTGAAGCTTTCTTT. Translating it yields CSARGGAANTEAFF.

The table lists this clonotype with a few counts. The V gene is TRBV11-1, the J gene TRBJ2-7; perhaps D is TRBD1 or TRBD2 (5 bases each). This CDR3 is 13 amino acids long. Trimming took off 7 bases at V and 6 bases at J, with 16 bases between the two ends. The germline V gene has CDR1 SGHAT and CDR2 FQDESV (reference sequence). CDR3 sequence: CASTQTAVGEQYF. CDR3 nucleotide sequence: TGTGCCAGCACCCAGACAGCGGTTGGCGAGCAGTACTTC.

At least ten counts were recorded for this clonotype. The V and J genes are TRBV6-5 and TRBJ1-5, with D perhaps TRBD1 (5 bases). The CDR3 is made up of 14 amino acids. CDR1 is MNHEY, CDR2 SVGAGI, per germline. Trimming shortened V by 3 bases and J by 3 bases, and 9 bases separated the two germline ends. The CDR3 region is CASSYGANNQPQHF. DNA for the CDR3: TGTGCCAGCAGTTATGGGGCGAACAATCAGCCCCAGCATTTT.

This chain links TRBV7-9 with TRBJ2-3; D not certain. From germline, CDR1 is SEHNR and CDR2 FQNEAQ (reference sequence). The V end was cut by 8 bases, the J end by 1 base, with 13 bases between. The CDR3 contains 14 residues. The CDR3 protein is CASRGQPRTDTQYF. The CDR3 DNA sequence: TGTGCCAGCCGAGGTCAGCCCCGCACAGATACGCAGTATTTT.

This clonotype was found a few times. The V gene is TRBV5-6, the J gene TRBJ1-1; 8 bases are shared with TRBD1. Germline CDR1 is SGHDT and CDR2 is YYEEEE. The CDR3 length is 16 residues. The trim removed 3 bases at V and 5 bases at J, leaving 12 bases unmatched. CDR3 sequence reads: CASSSAGQGAGTEAFF. The CDR3 DNA reads TGTGCCAGCAGCTCGGCCGGTCAGGGGGCAGGGACTGAAGCTTTCTTT.

A few counts support this clonotype. The rearrangement links TRBV6-5 to TRBJ2-5; possible D gene TRBD2, 6 bases. Germline V lookup: CDR1 MNHEY, CDR2 SVGAGI. The length of the CDR3 is 16 residues. V gave up 0 bases and J gave up 1 base, with 12 bases separating them. CDR3 DNA sequence: TGTGCCAGCAGTTACTCGAAAGGAGGGCTCCAAGAGACCCAGTACTTC. It codes for CASSYSKGGLQETQYF.

This clonotype occurred a few times. The chain joins TRBV9 to TRBJ1-2, with D possibly TRBD1 on 5 matching bases. This CDR3 spans 15 amino acids. The germline CDR1 and CDR2 sequences are SGDLS and YYNGEE. V shed 3 bases and J shed 7 bases, with 19 bases lying between them. The CDR3 loop is CASSDTPTGLVGYTF. Written as DNA, the CDR3 is TGTGCCAGCAGCGATACACCGACGGGACTAGTTGGCTACACCTTC.

This clonotype was seen many times. One junction end disagrees with the germline gene, perhaps due to a read error. The V and J genes are TRBV12-3 or TRBV12-4 and TRBJ2-7; D gene ambiguous. The CDR3 covers 12 residues. The CDR3 region is CASSQGNYEQYF. CDR3 nucleotide sequence: TGCGCCAGCAGCCAAGGGAATTACGAGCAGTACTTC.

The table lists this clonotype with a few counts. This chain joins TRBV3-1 and TRBJ2-1, with TRBD2 matching over 10 bases. V lost 3 bases to trimming and J lost 5 bases; unmatched junction nucleotides: 13. The CDR3 covers 18 residues. CDR1 and CDR2 (germline): LGHDT, YNNKEL (reference sequence). CDR3: CASSQLVSKRGGHNEQFF. The CDR3 nucleotides read TGTGCCAGCAGCCAGTTAGTGTCGAAGCGGGGGGGACACAATGAGCAGTTCTTC.

In this sample, this clonotype turned up a few times. J is TRBJ2-1 and V is TRBV2, with 9 positions matching TRBD2. V lost 4 bases, J lost 6 bases, and 4 bases stayed unmatched. This CDR3 contains 14 residues. Germline V gives CDR1 SNHLY, CDR2 FYNNEI. This CDR3 is CASSGTSDPNEQFF. The CDR3 DNA is TGTGCCAGCAGTGGGACTAGCGATCCCAATGAGCAGTTCTTC.

The chain links TRBV2 to TRBJ2-5, with D perhaps matching TRBD2 (6 bases). V lost 6 bases and J 6 bases, leaving 17 bases between the germline ends. Germline CDR1 reads SNHLY; CDR2 reads FYNNEI. CDR3 size: 14 residues. The CDR3 protein is CASRGRGLSQTQYF. As DNA, the CDR3 is TGTGCCAGCAGGGGCCGGGGACTCAGCCAGACCCAGTACTTC.